This T cell receptor beta chain was recovered during a study of vaccination effects on CD4 cells after COVID-19. General study findings and limits: Convalescent patients in the study were few, and early post-infection timepoints were absent.

As regards this clone: Its antigen remains unknown.

ViraFEST expansion of antigen-specific CD4+ T cells with viral peptide pools preceded sequencing. Cultured cells yielded isolated CD4+ T cells after approximately nine days. Every well got some 1.8 million PBMC, which were grown with 10 IU/ml IL-2 and about 10 ug/ml peptides. IL-2 medium was substituted for half the medium on days 3 and 7. V was clipped by 5 bases and J by 4 bases; unmatched bases: 2. The V gene's germline CDR1 is MNHEY and CDR2 SVGAGI. This CDR3 has 15 residues. Profiling relied on immunoSEQ multiplex PCR, and the TCRdb table lists in-frame clones only, not all of them. The sample holds fewer than 25,000 clones, about three quarters seen once.

The sequencing used CD4+ T cells from PBMCs cultured with HCoV-229E spike peptides, collected before COVID-19 vaccination. The TCR originated in a human donor who received a COVID-19 vaccine. The chain is built from TRBV6-5 and TRBJ2-2; TRBD2 agrees at 12 bases. The CDR3 reads CASSLAGGITGELFF. CDR3 in DNA: TGTGCCAGCAGTCTAGCGGGGGGGATCACCGGGGAGCTGTTTTTT.